The 21 T cell receptor beta chains presented below share a single source sample, sequenced in a study of siplizumab effects on memory and regulatory T cells. Their target antigens are unknown. Coculturing of the mixed lymphocyte reaction cells was performed at 37°C for 6 days. Some clones are missing from TCRdb's copy, which holds only in-frame ones; the method was immunoSEQ multiplex PCR. The table shows more than 13,000 clones, with less than 55% occurring only once. Sequences were obtained from CFSE-low (dividing) CD4+ T cells sorted from an allogeneic mixed lymphocyte reaction. The receptor source for this set is a human donor in good health; the cells came from an allogeneic mixed lymphocyte reaction. Some clones in this sample may be carry-over from other donors' samples.

J is TRBJ2-7 and V is TRBV9, with D possibly TRBD2 on 5 matching bases. CDR3 length: 15 amino acids. Trimming left V 3 bases short and J 2 bases short, with 15 bases between. Germline V gene data show CDR1 as SGDLS and CDR2 as YYNGEE. The CDR3 nucleotides read TGTGCCAGCAGCGCTCTGGACGAGGGAACCTACGAGCAGTACTTC. This translates into CASSALDEGTYEQYF.

The chain recombines TRBV20-1 with TRBJ2-1; tentatively, D is TRBD1 or TRBD2 (5 bases each). Germline-derived CDR1 and CDR2 are DFQATT and SNEGSKA (reference sequence). V was shortened by 7 bases and J by 8 bases, with 9 bases between the two germline ends. This CDR3 has 10 amino acids. CDR3 sequence (DNA): TGCAGTGGAGGGGTGCATGAGCAGTTCTTC. Its protein product is CSGGVHEQFF.

The rearrangement joins TRBV18 to TRBJ1-1; D is ambiguous. Deletions cut 0 bases from V and 1 base from J, with 12 bases between. The CDR3 extends over 16 amino acids. Germline V lookup: CDR1 KGHSH, CDR2 LQKENI. CDR3 in amino acids: CASSPPLGSTNTEAFF. The DNA for the CDR3 is TGTGCCAGCTCACCACCGCTTGGCAGCACGAACACTGAAGCTTTCTTT.

Of note for this clone: This may be a read error: a much more frequent sequence differs by one nucleotide. The rearrangement links TRBV29-1 to TRBJ1-2, with 9 bases matching TRBD1. Germline CDR1 is SQVTM and CDR2 is ANQGSEA. The J segment lost 2 bases and the V segment lost 7 bases, leaving 11 bases of the junction unmatched. This CDR3 region has 15 residues. The CDR3 sequence: CSGGGGDRGNYGYTF. The CDR3 bases are TGCAGCGGCGGGGGAGGAGACAGGGGGAACTATGGCTACACCTTC.

By frequency in the sample, this clone is medium-sized. The V gene is TRBV7-3, the J gene TRBJ2-2, with D perhaps TRBD1 (5 bases). This CDR3 comprises 16 residues. The V end was cut by 4 bases, the J end by 4 bases, with 16 bases between. Per the germline V gene, CDR1 is SGHTA and CDR2 is FQGTGA. The CDR3 sequence is CASSSRIGDGTGELFF. CDR3 nucleotides: TGTGCCAGCAGCTCCCGGATAGGGGATGGCACCGGGGAGCTGTTTTTT.

The chain joins TRBV5-6 to TRBJ1-5; D may be TRBD1 (6 bases). Trimming removed 1 base at V and 4 bases at J, with 6 bases between. CDR1 and CDR2 (germline): SGHDT, YYEEEE. CDR3 length: 13 residues. The chain's CDR3 is CASSLTGNQPQHF. The CDR3 DNA sequence: TGTGCCAGCAGCTTGACAGGGAATCAGCCCCAGCATTTT.

This clone was picked up a small number of times. The chain links TRBV7-9 to TRBJ1-2, with TRBD1 identical over 7 bases. The CDR3 is 13 amino acids. V shed 4 bases, J shed 8 bases, and the junction held 7 bases outside the gene matches. Germline V lookup: CDR1 SEHNR, CDR2 FQNEAQ (reference sequence). Written as DNA, the CDR3 is TGTGCCAGCAGCTCTACAGGGGCGGGAGGCTACACCTTC. It encodes CASSSTGAGGYTF.

The rearrangement links TRBV15 to TRBJ2-1, with D unclear. V was clipped by 0 bases and J by 7 bases, with 13 bases between them. Looked up from germline, CDR1 is LNHNV and CDR2 is YYDKDF (reference sequence). This CDR3 is built from 15 residues. This chain's CDR3 is CATSRDLYLRNEQFF. The DNA of the CDR3 is TGTGCCACCAGCAGAGATCTCTACCTCAGGAATGAGCAGTTCTTC.

This clone was picked up one time. DNA for the CDR3: TGTGCCAGCAGTTGGGAGAGAATGAACACCGGGGAGCTGTTTTTT. It specifies CASSWERMNTGELFF. The V gene is TRBV6-1, the J gene TRBJ2-2; D perhaps matches TRBD2 (5 bases). CDR3 length: 15 residues. V was clipped by 5 bases and J by 1 base, with 11 bases between them. The V gene's germline CDR1 is MNHNS and CDR2 SASEGT.

This sequence joins TRBV11-3 and TRBJ2-7; D gene unclear. Trimming shortened V by 9 bases and J by 6 bases, and 18 bases separated the two germline ends. The length of the CDR3 is 13 residues. CDR1 is SGHNT, CDR2 YENEEA, per germline. The CDR3 loop reads CASHAFNGGEQYF. CDR3 sequence (DNA): TGTGCCAGTCACGCCTTCAATGGTGGCGAGCAGTACTTC.

The CDR3 coding sequence is TGTGCCAGCAGCGCGTACGGGACAGGGAGTACCGGGGAGCTGTTTTTT. Translated: CASSAYGTGSTGELFF. This rearrangement joins TRBV7-2 to TRBJ2-2; the match to TRBD1 covers 9 bases. Germline V gene data show CDR1 as SGHTA and CDR2 as FQGNSA. V lost 5 bases, J lost 5 bases, and 9 bases stayed unmatched. The CDR3 sequence is 16 residues long.

The chain employs TRBV6-5 and TRBJ2-2, with D perhaps matching TRBD2 (5 bases). The CDR3 spans 14 residues. Germline V gives CDR1 MNHEY, CDR2 SVGAGI. The V end lost 6 bases, the J end lost 2 bases, and 10 bases lay between the germline ends. CDR3 DNA sequence: TGTGCCAGCAGACGAGCGGTAAACACCGGGGAGCTGTTTTTT. Its protein is CASRRAVNTGELFF.

Sample share makes this clone medium-sized. One end of the junction fails to match germline, which may point to a read error. V gene TRBV20-1 combines with J gene TRBJ1-1, with D hard to call. The CDR3 runs 11 residues. The germline V gene has CDR1 DFQATT and CDR2 SNEGSKA (reference sequence). CDR3 region: CSARDPPDLSF. The CDR3 nucleotides read TGCAGTGCTAGAGATCCGCCGGATTTGAGCTTT.

This clone occurred a few times. Other DNA sequences in this sample translate to the same CDR3. The chain has TRBV2 and TRBJ1-5; no clear D. Trimming left V 5 bases short and J 2 bases short, with 13 bases between. This CDR3 has 15 residues. The germline V gene encodes CDR1 SNHLY and CDR2 FYNNEI. DNA of the CDR3: TGTGCCAGCAGTAGGACTTTGGATGGCAATCAGCCCCAGCATTTT. Its protein is CASSRTLDGNQPQHF.

The rearrangement links TRBV27 to TRBJ1-5, with 8 bases fitting TRBD1. This CDR3 has 18 amino acids. V dropped 5 bases and J dropped 2; count of bases not matched to a gene: 14. Germline CDR1 and CDR2: MNHEY and SMNVEV (reference sequence). The CDR3 loop is CASSRGNAGGIGNQPQHF. The CDR3 coding sequence is TGTGCCAGCAGTCGGGGGAACGCAGGGGGCATCGGCAATCAGCCCCAGCATTTT.

The V gene is TRBV5-1, the J gene TRBJ1-1; a possible D gene is TRBD1 (5 bases). Trimming removed 7 bases at V and 4 bases at J, with 17 bases between. CDR1 SGHRS and CDR2 YFSETQ come from the germline V gene. The CDR3 is 14 residues long. The CDR3, as DNA: TGCGCCAGCGGCCTTAGGGGCGATGGCACTGAAGCTTTCTTT. Its translation is CASGLRGDGTEAFF. Full variable domain (remainder filled in from reference TRBV5-1 and TRBJ1-1): KAGVTQTPRYLIKTRGQQVTLSCSPISGHRSVSWYQQTPGQGLQFLFEYFSETQRNKGNFPGRFSGRQFSNSRSEMNVSTLELGDSALYLCASGLRGDGTEAFFGQGTRLTVV.

The genes are TRBV9 and TRBJ2-7, with 8 bases lining up with TRBD2. Germline CDR1 and CDR2: SGDLS and YYNGEE. The ends lost 0 bases at V and 3 bases at J; junction bases unmatched: 5. This CDR3 is built from 15 residues. The CDR3 coding sequence is TGTGCCAGCAGCGTAGAGCCGGGAGGGCTCTACGAGCAGTACTTC. Its protein is CASSVEPGGLYEQYF.

The chain links TRBV9 to TRBJ1-2, with D possibly TRBD1 on 5 matching bases. V dropped 0 bases and J dropped 1 base, with 10 bases sitting between them. Germline V gene lookup returns CDR1 SGDLS and CDR2 YYNGEE. The CDR3 length is 15 residues. As DNA, the CDR3 is TGTGCCAGCAGCGTAGAGGGGCAGTTTAACTATGGCTACACCTTC. This encodes CASSVEGQFNYGYTF.

This clone has more than one count but fewer than ten. The chain uses TRBV6-6 and TRBJ1-2; D gene unclear. The CDR3 totals 14 residues. With 0 bases removed from V and 10 bases from J, the gap between germline ends came to 15 bases. Germline V gives CDR1 MNHNY, CDR2 SVGAGI (reference sequence). This CDR3 reads CASSYSPAVPAYTF. The CDR3 nucleotides are TGTGCCAGCAGTTACTCCCCGGCGGTCCCTGCCTACACCTTC.

This clone was counted between two and nine times. This chain connects TRBV19 to TRBJ2-4, with TRBD1 matching over 9 bases. Germline-derived CDR1 and CDR2 are LNHDA and SQIVND (reference sequence). J lost 1 base, V lost 3 bases, and 4 bases had no gene match. CDR3 length: 16 amino acids. The CDR3 reads CASSIDRGFAKNIQYF. The CDR3 bases are TGTGCCAGTAGTATTGACAGGGGGTTCGCCAAAAACATTCAGTACTTC. Based on the CDR3 plus reference TRBV19 and TRBJ2-4, the full variable domain is DGGITQSPKYLFRKEGQNVTLSCEQNLNHDAMYWYRQDPGQGLRLIYYSQIVNDFQKGDIAEGYSVSREKKESFPLTVTSAQKNPTAFYLCASSIDRGFAKNIQYFGAGTRLSVL.

In this sample, this clone is medium-sized. J is TRBJ1-1 and V is TRBV20-1; D uncertain. V was shortened by 6 bases and J by 6 bases, with 8 bases between the two germline ends. The germline gives CDR1 DFQATT, CDR2 SNEGSKA (reference sequence). This CDR3 is built from 10 residues. The CDR3 region has the DNA TGCAGTGCAGGACGCCCTGAAGCTTTCTTT. Translation: CSAGRPEAFF.